The clone carrying this T cell receptor (beta chain) was counted only a few times. No antigen is known for it. The sample originates from a study of blood T cells in healthy people across ages. Study-wide findings and caveats: Relative to aged donors, long-lived donors carried more naive CD4+ cells and displayed higher diversity. Older individuals had lower TCR beta diversity per million T cells (the decline was roughly linear).

It was with a sample-barcoded 5' primer and a J-beta primer mix that a second PCR of roughly 7 to 12 cycles was run. Any given sample supplied a minimum of 2.5 million CDR3-containing paired-end reads. TCRdb fed the 5' RACE reads into MiXCR, producing one record per CDR3 protein. The table includes some 1 million distinct CDR3 sequences, 35% to 50% detected once. Losses at the gene ends were 1 base for V and 0 bases for J; bases not matched to a gene: 4. Germline V gene sequence: CDR1 LGHDT, CDR2 YNNKEL (reference sequence). This CDR3 is built from 16 residues. This chain uses TRBV3-1 with TRBJ2-7; 9 bases align to TRBD2. The source of this sequence is a woman in her sixties or seventies in good health. Sequencing was carried out using blood. The CDR3 protein is CASSQVLLAGSYEQYF. The DNA of the CDR3 is TGTGCCAGCAGCCAAGTTCTACTAGCGGGCTCCTACGAGCAGTACTTC.